One and the same sample provided the 16 T cell receptor beta chains below, sequenced in a study of untreated major depressive disorder. Measured with immunoSEQ multiplex PCR; TCRdb has only the in-frame clones, and not every one. Found here are about 20,000 clones, 80% to 90% of them singletons; the top ten hold roughly 4.7%. The sample consisted of CD4+ T cells from PBMCs. These receptors all stem from a woman under 40 in good health.

This chain links TRBV5-1 with TRBJ2-5; the match to TRBD2 covers 8 bases. This CDR3 spans 18 amino acids. V shed 4 bases, J shed 1 base, and the junction held 15 bases outside the gene matches. The germline gives CDR1 SGHRS, CDR2 YFSETQ. CDR3 protein: CASSPLKSGGATQETQYF. CDR3 DNA: TGCGCCAGCAGCCCACTCAAGAGCGGGGGAGCGACCCAAGAGACCCAGTACTTC.

The chain links TRBV9 to TRBJ1-5; the match to TRBD1 covers 9 bases. This CDR3 has 14 residues. The V gene end was trimmed by 4 bases and the J gene end by 4 bases; junction bases not matched to a gene: 3. CDR1 is SGDLS, CDR2 YYNGEE, per germline. CDR3 nucleotides: TGTGCCAGCAGCAGGGACAGGGCAAATCAGCCCCAGCATTTT. This gives the protein CASSRDRANQPQHF.

The V gene is TRBV27, the J gene TRBJ1-2; the D gene is possibly TRBD1 (6 bases). The germline CDR1 and CDR2 sequences are MNHEY and SMNVEV (reference sequence). V was trimmed by 0 bases and J by 4 bases, leaving 9 bases between them. This CDR3 has 14 residues. The CDR3 nucleotides are TGTGCCAGCAGTTTATCAAGGACAGTCTATGGCTACACCTTC. Translating gives CASSLSRTVYGYTF.

The chain links TRBV10-1 to TRBJ2-3, with unresolved D. Between the trimmed V and J ends, which lost 2 bases and 0 bases, there was a span of 12 bases. Germline values: CDR1 WNHNN, CDR2 SYGVQD (reference sequence). CDR3 size: 16 residues. DNA of the CDR3: TGCGCCAGCAGTGAGACAGCTTCAACTAGCACAGATACGCAGTATTTT. Residues: CASSETASTSTDTQYF.

The chain joins TRBV6-1 to TRBJ1-6; D might be TRBD1 (5 bases). Germline V gene lookup returns CDR1 MNHNS and CDR2 SASEGT. V dropped 4 bases and J dropped 11 bases, with 18 bases sitting between them. CDR3 length: 15 residues. Here the CDR3 DNA reads TGTGCCAGCAGTGGAATACAGGTTTTTTGGGCACCCCTCCACTTT. It is translated as CASSGIQVFWAPLHF.

This chain connects TRBV7-2 to TRBJ2-2; D assignment may be TRBD1 or TRBD2 (5 bases each). This CDR3 has 15 amino acids. V lost 4 bases to trimming and J lost 4 bases, with 13 bases between them. In germline, CDR1 is SGHTA, CDR2 FQGNSA. The CDR3 region has the DNA TGTGCCAGCAGCTCCTCGGTTGGGGGCACCGGGGAGCTGTTTTTT. It is translated as CASSSSVGGTGELFF.

This chain connects TRBV7-2 to TRBJ1-2; D is ambiguous. This CDR3 is 13 amino acids long. Deletions cut 4 bases from V and 4 bases from J, with 10 bases between. Germline V gene lookup returns CDR1 SGHTA and CDR2 FQGNSA. Written as DNA, the CDR3 is TGTGCCAGCAGCTCGCGACGGAGCTATGGCTACACCTTC. It translates to CASSSRRSYGYTF. The variable domain in full, completed from reference TRBV7-2 and TRBJ1-2, reads GAGVSQSPSNKVTEKGKDVELRCDPISGHTALYWYRQSLGQGLEFLIYFQGNSAPDKSGLPSDRFSAERTGGSVSTLTIQRTQQEDSAVYLCASSSRRSYGYTFGSGTRLTVV.

The V gene is TRBV4-3, the J gene TRBJ2-3; 9 bases are a match to TRBD2. This CDR3 comprises 17 residues. The V gene end was trimmed by 1 base and the J gene end by 5 bases; junction bases not matched to a gene: 10. Germline loops: CDR1 LGHNA, CDR2 YSLEER. CDR3 DNA sequence: TGCGCCAGCAGCCAAGCCGGCGGCGGGGGGGCGGTAGATACGCAGTATTTT. Protein product: CASSQAGGGGAVDTQYF.

This chain links TRBV7-9 with TRBJ2-4, with unresolved D. Germline V gene lookup returns CDR1 SEHNR and CDR2 FQNEAQ (reference sequence). V lost 2 bases and J lost 0, with 5 bases in between. The length of the CDR3 is 14 residues. DNA for the CDR3: TGTGCCAGCAGCTTAACTTCAGCCAAAAACATTCAGTACTTC. Encoded protein: CASSLTSAKNIQYF. Variable domain in full (rest from reference TRBV7-9 and TRBJ2-4): DTGVSQNPRHKITKRGQNVTFRCDPISEHNRLYWYRQTLGQGPEFLTYFQNEAQLEKSRLLSDRFSAERPKGSFSTLEIQRTEQGDSAMYLCASSLTSAKNIQYFGAGTRLSVL.

This rearrangement joins TRBV5-6 to TRBJ2-3; D is possibly TRBD2 (5 bases). The germline gives CDR1 SGHDT, CDR2 YYEEEE. Trimming removed 6 bases at V and 2 bases at J, with 13 bases between. The CDR3 consists of 14 residues. CDR3 region: CASTPGLFTDTQYF. The CDR3, as DNA: TGTGCCAGCACCCCAGGACTGTTCACAGATACGCAGTATTTT.

The chain uses TRBV11-2 and TRBJ2-7, with TRBD2 identical over 10 bases. There are 14 residues in the CDR3. The germline V gene has CDR1 SGHAT and CDR2 FQNNGV. The ends lost 4 bases at V and 7 bases at J; junction bases unmatched: 7. DNA for the CDR3: TGTGCCAGCAGCTCAACTAGCGGGGAGAGGGAGCAGTACTTC. Its translation: CASSSTSGEREQYF. Full variable domain (remainder filled in from reference TRBV11-2 and TRBJ2-7): EAGVAQSPRYKIIEKRQSVAFWCNPISGHATLYWYQQILGQGPKLLIQFQNNGVVDDSQLPKDRFSAERLKGVDSTLKIQPAKLEDSAVYLCASSSTSGEREQYFGPGTRLTVT.

The V and J genes are TRBV15 and TRBJ1-2, with TRBD1 matching over 7 bases. Germline CDR1 LNHNV, CDR2 YYDKDF (reference sequence). The CDR3 loop spans 14 amino acids. The ends lost 1 base at V and 7 bases at J; junction bases unmatched: 6. The CDR3 coding sequence is TGTGCCACCAGCAGAGGAGGGGGCAATTCTGGCTACACCTTC. This sequence encodes CATSRGGGNSGYTF.

This CDR3 reads CSVEGQGTYEQYF. The CDR3 region has the DNA TGCAGCGTTGAAGGACAGGGGACATACGAGCAGTACTTC. This sequence joins TRBV29-1 and TRBJ2-7; TRBD1 agrees at 8 bases. The CDR3 is 13 amino acids. The V gene's germline CDR1 is SQVTM and CDR2 ANQGSEA. Trimming at V came to 1 base and at J to 4 bases, leaving 3 bases not matched to a gene.

This chain connects TRBV18 to TRBJ2-7; 9 bases align to TRBD1. The CDR3 loop spans 13 amino acids. V was pared by 0 bases and J by 6 bases, with 0 bases of the junction left unmatched. Germline CDR1 is KGHSH and CDR2 is LQKENI. The CDR3 sequence is CASSPPGQGEQYF. CDR3 DNA sequence: TGTGCCAGCTCACCACCGGGACAGGGCGAGCAGTACTTC.

This sequence joins TRBV18 and TRBJ1-1, with 7 bases identical to TRBD1. Germline trimming cut 3 bases from V and 7 bases from J; bases unmatched to any gene: 5. The germline CDR1 and CDR2 sequences are KGHSH and LQKENI. This CDR3 region has 13 residues. CDR3 sequence reads: CASSPLRGDEAFF. In DNA, the CDR3 is TGTGCCAGCTCACCGCTCAGGGGGGATGAAGCTTTCTTT.

This chain links TRBV2 with TRBJ2-1, with D possibly TRBD1 on 6 matching bases. V lost 7 bases to trimming and J lost 0 bases, with 22 bases between them. The germline gives CDR1 SNHLY, CDR2 FYNNEI. The CDR3 is 18 amino acids. In DNA form, the CDR3 reads TGTGCCAGCATCAGAAAAGGGGGTAGTTACTTCTCCTACAATGAGCAGTTCTTC. Translating gives CASIRKGGSYFSYNEQFF.